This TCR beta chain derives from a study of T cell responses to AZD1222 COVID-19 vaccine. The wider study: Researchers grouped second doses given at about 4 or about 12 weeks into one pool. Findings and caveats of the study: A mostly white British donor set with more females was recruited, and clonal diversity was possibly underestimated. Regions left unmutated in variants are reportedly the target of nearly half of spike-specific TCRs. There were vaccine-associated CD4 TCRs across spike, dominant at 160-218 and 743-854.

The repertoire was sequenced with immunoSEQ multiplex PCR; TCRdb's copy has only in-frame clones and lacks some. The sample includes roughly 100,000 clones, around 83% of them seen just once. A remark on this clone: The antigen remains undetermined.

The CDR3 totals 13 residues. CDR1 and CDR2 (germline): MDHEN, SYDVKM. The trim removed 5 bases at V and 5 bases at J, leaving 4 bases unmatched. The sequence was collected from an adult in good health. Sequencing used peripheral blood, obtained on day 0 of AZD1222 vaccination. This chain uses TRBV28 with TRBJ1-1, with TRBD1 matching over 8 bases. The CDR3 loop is CASSQGARTEAFF. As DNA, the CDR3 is TGTGCCAGCAGTCAGGGGGCGAGGACTGAAGCTTTCTTT. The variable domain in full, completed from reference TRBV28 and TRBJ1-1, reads DVKVTQSSRYLVKRTGEKVFLECVQDMDHENMFWYRQDPGLGLRLIYFSYDVKMKEKGDIPEGYSVSREKKERFSLILESASTNQTSMYLCASSQGARTEAFFGQGTRLTVV.